This T cell receptor beta chain derives from a study of blood T cells in healthy people across ages. There are a few counts of this clonotype. Antigen unknown. Relative to the germline gene, one junction end is altered; a read error may explain this. Broader study findings: Higher diversity and more naive CD4+ cells were features of long-lived donors, compared to aged donors.

The CDR3 totals 16 residues. CDR1 is MGHRA, CDR2 YSYEKL, per germline. The authors extracted at least 5 micrograms of total RNA per sample. Combining a sample-barcoded 5' primer with a J-beta primer mix, a second PCR ran for roughly 6 to 12 cycles. The authors tagged each cDNA molecule using a template-switch adaptor with 12 random nucleotides. Every sample gave at least 3 million paired-end reads containing CDR3. TCRdb ran MiXCR on the 5' RACE reads and lists one entry per CDR3 protein. The sample yields under 2 million distinct CDR3 sequences, around 36% seen once. Sequenced sample: blood. The clonotype originates from a young woman in good health. The chain recombines TRBV4-1 with TRBJ1-2, with D perhaps TRBD1 (5 bases). The CDR3 nucleotides are TGCGCCGGCAGCCAAGATCAAGAGGGGACTAGATATGGCTACACCTTC. Amino acid sequence: CAGSQDQEGTRYGYTF.